Following are 32 T cell receptor beta chains from one sample sequenced in a study of cytomegalovirus exposure and HLA in healthy donors. TCRdb keeps only in-frame clones here, not all; method: immunoSEQ multiplex PCR. The table shows just over 65,000 clones, with around 97% occurring only once. The sequenced sample consisted of PBMCs. These receptors all stem from a woman aged 18-35 years in good health and CMV-seropositive.

The chain combines TRBV1 with TRBJ2-1; TRBD2, as called in the table, went unchecked against the DNA. TRBV1 counts as a pseudogene. This CDR3 region has 22 residues. The CDR3 nucleotides read TGCACCAGCAGCCGAAAGGCTTTAGCGGGCGCAACCCGTATCAGCTCCTACAATGAGCAGTTCTTC. Translating it yields CTSSRKALAGATRISSYNEQFF.

CDR3 coding DNA: TGTGCCAGCAGCAAAAGAGGACAGAGAAATGAAAAACTGTTTTTT. It translates to CASSKRGQRNEKLFF. V and J are TRBV5-4 and TRBJ1-4, with D perhaps TRBD1 (6 bases). Trimming removed 4 bases at V and 5 bases at J, with 15 bases between. CDR3 size: 15 residues. Germline V gene sequence: CDR1 SGHNT, CDR2 YYREEE (reference sequence).

V and J are TRBV4-1 and TRBJ2-7; TRBD1 matches 7 bases. This CDR3 contains 13 residues. The trim removed 1 base at V and 3 bases at J, leaving 0 bases unmatched. The germline V gene has CDR1 MGHRA and CDR2 YSYEKL. The CDR3 loop is CASSQGTGYEQYF. CDR3 DNA sequence: TGCGCCAGCAGCCAAGGGACAGGCTACGAGCAGTACTTC.

The CDR3 DNA reads TGTGCCAGCAGCGGGAGGCGGGGATCCAGGGAGACCCAGTACTTC. Its protein product is CASSGRRGSRETQYF. The rearrangement joins TRBV21-1 to TRBJ2-5; no DNA check was done on the table's D call, TRBD2. TRBV21-1 is a pseudogene segment. The CDR3 totals 15 residues.

V is TRBV5-1 and J is TRBJ2-3, with D perhaps matching TRBD1 (5 bases). CDR1 and CDR2 (germline): SGHRS, YFSETQ. This CDR3 has 13 amino acids. V was clipped by 5 bases and J by 3 bases, with 10 bases between them. CDR3 bases: TGCGCCAGCAGACGGCAGGGAACAGATACGCAGTATTTT. Residues: CASRRQGTDTQYF.

The chain's CDR3 is CASSSTGNYGYTF. In DNA form, the CDR3 reads TGTGCCAGCAGCTCAACAGGGAACTATGGCTACACCTTC. The V gene is TRBV7-8, the J gene TRBJ1-2; D might be TRBD1 (6 bases). Per germline, CDR1 SGHVS and CDR2 FQNEAQ. Deletions cut 4 bases from V and 2 bases from J, with 8 bases between. CDR3 length: 13 residues.

This chain joins TRBV19 and TRBJ2-3; D call uncertain. V lost 5 bases to trimming and J lost 2 bases, with 11 bases between them. The CDR3 length is 14 residues. Germline loops: CDR1 LNHDA, CDR2 SQIVND (reference sequence). The CDR3 sequence is CASSLQLATDTQYF. As DNA, the CDR3 is TGTGCCAGTAGTCTACAGTTGGCCACAGATACGCAGTATTTT.

This clone was counted a single time. V and J are TRBV20-1 and TRBJ1-1; perhaps TRBD1 as D (6 bases). CDR1 is DFQATT and CDR2 is SNEGSKA in the germline V gene (reference sequence). The CDR3 sequence is 11 residues long. Between the trimmed V and J ends, which lost 5 bases and 10 bases, there was a span of 14 bases. The CDR3: CSAGQSPGAFF. CDR3 sequence (DNA): TGCAGTGCTGGACAGAGTCCAGGAGCTTTCTTT.

The genes are TRBV5-5 and TRBJ1-1, with D hard to call. Germline CDR1 and CDR2: SGHKS and YYEKEE (reference sequence). Trimming left V 1 base short and J 0 bases short, with 7 bases between. The CDR3 has 14 amino acids. CDR3 sequence reads: CASSLNSLNTEAFF. The DNA of the CDR3 is TGTGCCAGCAGCTTGAACTCCCTGAACACTGAAGCTTTCTTT.

This chain links TRBV4-1 with TRBJ2-3; a possible D gene is TRBD1 (6 bases). Germline V gene data show CDR1 as MGHRA and CDR2 as YSYEKL. CDR3 size: 16 residues. V lost 0 bases and J 4 bases, leaving 14 bases between the germline ends. CDR3 bases: TGCGCCAGCAGCCAAGATTGGGCAGGGGTATCAGATACGCAGTATTTT. This codes for CASSQDWAGVSDTQYF.

The J gene is TRBJ1-1, the V gene TRBV12-5, with D uncertain. V was trimmed by 0 bases and J by 1 base, leaving 6 bases between them. The CDR3 is made up of 14 amino acids. Germline lookup yields CDR1 LGHNT and CDR2 FRNRAP. The CDR3 DNA sequence: TGTGCTAGTGGTTTGGTCCCAGGGAACACTGAAGCTTTCTTT. Translated, it gives CASGLVPGNTEAFF.

This clone appeared a few times. The chain carries TRBV29-1 and TRBJ1-5; tentatively, D is TRBD1 (5 bases). The CDR3 has 14 residues. With 2 bases removed from V and 6 bases from J, the gap between germline ends came to 14 bases. The V gene's germline CDR1 is SQVTM and CDR2 ANQGSEA. The CDR3 DNA sequence: TGCAGCGTTGAAAAGGGGCGTTCGGGTCAGCCCCAGCATTTT. It specifies CSVEKGRSGQPQHF.

V and J are TRBV6-5 and TRBJ1-3; D is unresolved. This CDR3 comprises 13 residues. V lost 6 bases and J 0 bases, leaving 6 bases between the germline ends. The germline V gene encodes CDR1 MNHEY and CDR2 SVGAGI. The CDR3 loop is CASRGLSGNTIYF. CDR3 nucleotides: TGTGCCAGCAGGGGCCTCTCTGGAAACACCATATATTTT.

For this clone: Relative to the germline gene, one junction end is altered; a read error may explain this. CDR3 sequence: CASSLAGAAYNEQFF. The DNA for the CDR3 is TGTGCCAGCAGCCTAGCGGGAGCCGCCTACAATGAGCAGTTCTTC. The chain uses TRBV7-9 and TRBJ2-1; TRBD2 matches at 10 bases. This CDR3 has 15 amino acids. The V gene's germline CDR1 is SEHNR and CDR2 FQNEAQ (reference sequence).

This chain connects TRBV4-2 to TRBJ2-7, with 9 bases that match TRBD1. Germline lookup yields CDR1 LGHNA and CDR2 YNFKEQ. With V trimmed by 4 bases and J by 5 bases, 9 bases remained unmatched. There are 15 residues in the CDR3. In DNA form, the CDR3 reads TGTGCCAGCAGCCTAAAGGGACAGGGTATCCACGAGCAGTACTTC. It is translated as CASSLKGQGIHEQYF.

This chain joins TRBV19 and TRBJ2-5; TRBD2 matches at 12 bases. The DNA matches TRBJ2-7 better at its end, which makes the J call doubtful. The CDR3 has 14 residues. CDR1 is LNHDA, CDR2 SQIVND, per germline (reference sequence). CDR3 loop: CASSTSGRGDEQYF. For the CDR3, the DNA is TGTGCCAGTAGTACTAGCGGGAGGGGAGACGAGCAGTACTTC.

In its sample, this clone was seen once. This chain uses TRBV4-1 with TRBJ2-7, with a weak D call TRBD2 (7 bases). V lost 3 bases and J 5 bases, leaving 20 bases between the germline ends. Per germline, CDR1 MGHRA and CDR2 YSYEKL. CDR3 size: 16 residues. The CDR3 DNA reads TGCGCCAGCAGCCAGAGGGGGGGCCAGGGGACCAACGAGCAGTACTTC. Residues: CASSQRGGQGTNEQYF.

The genes are TRBV13 and TRBJ2-3, with TRBD1 as a possible D gene (5 bases). Germline V gene sequence: CDR1 PRHDT, CDR2 FYEKMQ (reference sequence). V was shortened by 0 bases and J by 0 bases, with 7 bases between the two germline ends. This CDR3 is built from 15 residues. The CDR3 DNA sequence: TGTGCCAGCAGCTTAGGCAGGGCAAGCACAGATACGCAGTATTTT. Protein sequence: CASSLGRASTDTQYF. Using reference TRBV13 and TRBJ2-3 for the parts outside the CDR3, the full variable domain is AAGVIQSPRHLIKEKRETATLKCYPIPRHDTVYWYQQGPGQDPQFLISFYEKMQSDKGSIPDRFSAQQFSDYHSELNMSSLELGDSALYFCASSLGRASTDTQYFGPGTRLTVL.

The chain combines TRBV14 with TRBJ1-1; no clear D gene. CDR3 length: 16 residues. V dropped 1 base and J dropped 1 base, with 13 bases sitting between them. Looked up from germline, CDR1 is SGHDN and CDR2 is FVKESK. The CDR3 loop reads CASSQVVKNWNTEAFF. In DNA form, the CDR3 reads TGTGCCAGCAGCCAAGTCGTTAAGAACTGGAACACTGAAGCTTTCTTT.

In this sample, this clone turned up once. The V call is TRBV18, the J call TRBJ2-7, with D possibly matching TRBD2 (5 bases). Trimming took off 6 bases at V and 3 bases at J, with 9 bases between the two ends. The CDR3 sequence is 12 residues long. The germline V gene encodes CDR1 KGHSH and CDR2 LQKENI. DNA of the CDR3: TGTGCCAGCTCGGAGGAAGGCTACGAGCAGTACTTC. Translation gives CASSEEGYEQYF.

The CDR3 sequence is CASSSLTGTGDDQPQHF. The CDR3 DNA reads TGTGCCAGCAGTTCCCTAACCGGGACAGGGGATGATCAGCCCCAGCATTTT. The V and J genes are TRBV27 and TRBJ1-5; 10 bases align to TRBD1. There are 17 residues in the CDR3. V lost 4 bases, J lost 5 bases, and 11 bases stayed unmatched. Germline V CDR1 and CDR2: MNHEY, SMNVEV (reference sequence).

The gene calls are TRBV2 and TRBJ2-2; 7 bases align to TRBD1. The V segment lost 5 bases and the J segment 4 bases; nucleotides outside the gene matches: 7. The CDR3 runs to 15 residues. Germline CDR1 SNHLY, CDR2 FYNNEI. DNA for the CDR3: TGTGCCAGCAGTTGGGACAGTAGGCGCACCGGGGAGCTGTTTTTT. Encoded protein: CASSWDSRRTGELFF.

V and J are TRBV2 and TRBJ2-5; 9 bases map to TRBD1. The trim removed 10 bases at V and 3 bases at J, leaving 6 bases unmatched. Germline CDR1 is SNHLY and CDR2 is FYNNEI. The CDR3 is 13 residues long. The CDR3 region is CANPGQGEETQYF. The CDR3 nucleotides read TGTGCCAACCCGGGACAGGGCGAAGAGACCCAGTACTTC.

CDR3 region: CASSGGGMINIQYF. CDR3 bases: TGTGCCAGCAGTGGGGGGGGTATGATTAACATTCAGTACTTC. J is TRBJ2-4 and V is TRBV28; 7 bases agree with TRBD2. Losses at the gene ends were 5 bases for V and 7 bases for J; bases not matched to a gene: 8. The CDR3 is made up of 14 amino acids. Germline CDR1 is MDHEN and CDR2 is SYDVKM.

The genes are TRBV28 and TRBJ2-3; 10 nucleotides line up with TRBD1. The CDR3 totals 16 residues. J lost 0 bases, V lost 6 bases, and 6 bases had no gene match. Germline CDR1 reads MDHEN; CDR2 reads SYDVKM. In DNA form, the CDR3 reads TGTGCCAGCAGGTCGGGACAGGGGCGTAGCACAGATACGCAGTATTTT. Translating gives CASRSGQGRSTDTQYF.

This clone was recorded once. J is TRBJ2-1 and V is TRBV7-9; TRBD1 matches 9 bases. The CDR3 length is 18 residues. CDR1 and CDR2 (germline): SEHNR, FQNEAQ (reference sequence). With 0 bases clipped from V and 8 bases from J, the junction kept 14 bases outside the gene matches. CDR3: CASSLAVNRGRRSDEQFF. In DNA, the CDR3 is TGTGCCAGCAGCTTAGCCGTAAACAGGGGGCGAAGGAGCGATGAGCAGTTCTTC.

This chain links TRBV7-3 with TRBJ1-2; 9 bases map to TRBD1. This CDR3 has 15 amino acids. Germline CDR1 SGHTA, CDR2 FQGTGA. The J segment lost 6 bases and the V segment lost 5 bases, leaving 10 bases of the junction unmatched. The CDR3 DNA reads as TGTGCCAGCAGCGCATTGGACAGGGGCCCGGATGGCTACACCTTC. This codes for CASSALDRGPDGYTF.

The chain couples TRBV9 to TRBJ2-5; unclear D gene. This CDR3 region has 12 residues. The V end was cut by 4 bases, the J end by 1 base, with 5 bases between. Germline V CDR1 and CDR2: SGDLS, YYNGEE. CDR3 in DNA: TGTGCCAGCAGCCAGTTCCAAGAGACCCAGTACTTC. Its translation is CASSQFQETQYF. Looking up the rest from reference TRBV9 and TRBJ2-5 gives the full variable domain: DSGVTQTPKHLITATGQRVTLRCSPRSGDLSVYWYQQSLDQGLQFLIQYYNGEERAKGNILERFSAQQFPDLHSELNLSSLELGDSALYFCASSQFQETQYFGPGTRLLVL.

The chain links TRBV5-5 to TRBJ2-5; 8 nucleotides align to TRBD1. CDR3 size: 14 residues. V lost 2 bases and J lost 3; bases outside the gene matches: 3. Germline CDR1 SGHKS, CDR2 YYEKEE (reference sequence). CDR3 bases: TGTGCCAGCAGCTTCTACAGGGGGAAAGAGACCCAGTACTTC. This codes for CASSFYRGKETQYF.

The rearrangement links TRBV5-1 to TRBJ2-1; a possible D gene is TRBD2 (6 bases). Germline CDR1 is SGHRS and CDR2 is YFSETQ. Trimming shortened V by 1 base and J by 2 bases, and 13 bases separated the two germline ends. The CDR3 runs 16 residues. The CDR3 DNA follows: TGCGCCAGCAGCTTGCGCCTTAGCGGAGCCTACAATGAGCAGTTCTTC. Protein: CASSLRLSGAYNEQFF.

The rearrangement links TRBV7-8 to TRBJ2-1; 7 bases fit TRBD1. Germline V gene data show CDR1 as SGHVS and CDR2 as FQNEAQ. V dropped 5 bases and J dropped 9; count of bases not matched to a gene: 10. The CDR3 spans 14 residues. CDR3 DNA: TGTGCCAGCAGCGACAGGGTCGGTATAAGTGAGCAGTTCTTC. It translates to CASSDRVGISEQFF.

The chain recombines TRBV5-1 with TRBJ1-1; D may be TRBD1 (5 bases). Trimming removed 4 bases from V and 4 bases from J, with 23 bases in between. The CDR3 totals 17 residues. Germline V gene data show CDR1 as SGHRS and CDR2 as YFSETQ. Here the CDR3 DNA reads TGCGCCAGCAGCATGCGCGGGGACTCGGGATCGGGCACTGAAGCTTTCTTT. This translates into CASSMRGDSGSGTEAFF.